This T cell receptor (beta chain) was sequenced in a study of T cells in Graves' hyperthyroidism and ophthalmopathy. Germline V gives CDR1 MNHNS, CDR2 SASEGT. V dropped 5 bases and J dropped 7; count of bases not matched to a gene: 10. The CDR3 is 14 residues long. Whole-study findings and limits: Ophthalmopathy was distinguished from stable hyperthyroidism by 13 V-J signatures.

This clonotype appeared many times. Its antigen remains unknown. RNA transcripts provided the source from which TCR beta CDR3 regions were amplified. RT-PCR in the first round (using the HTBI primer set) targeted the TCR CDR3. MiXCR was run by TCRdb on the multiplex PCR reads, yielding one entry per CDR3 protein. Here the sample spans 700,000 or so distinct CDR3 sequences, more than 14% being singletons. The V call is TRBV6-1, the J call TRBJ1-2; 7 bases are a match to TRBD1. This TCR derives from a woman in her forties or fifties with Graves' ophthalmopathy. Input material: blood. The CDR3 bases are TGTGCCAGCAGTCCAACGGAGGGGGCCGGTGGCTACACCTTC. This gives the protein CASSPTEGAGGYTF.